This TCR beta chain was observed in a study of shared clonotypes between healthy human individuals. Study-wide background: CD4 naive and memory got three plates each, CD8 naive two, CD8 memory one. Study outcomes and limitations: Clonotype sharing among donors was expected to depend on sequencing depth. Sharing across a handful of donors was seen in approximately 5.2% of naive CD4 clonotypes.

About this clone: Its antigen is not known.

There are 15 residues in the CDR3. Germline CDR1 and CDR2: MNHEY and SVGAGI. The V gene lost 5 bases and the J gene lost 1 base, with 14 bases spanning the gap. Study processing details: With immunoSEQ giving junction-only sequences and no quality scores, filtering differed. TCRdb's table, derived via immunoSEQ multiplex PCR, lists solely in-frame clones and lacks some. The V and J calls and the clone size are those of that table, but D and trimming were determined from the DNA. This table holds roughly 2.2 million clones, 93% found once. This TCR was sampled from a man aged 18-30 years in good health. Some clones in this sample may be carry-over from other donors' samples. V usage is TRBV6-5 and J usage is TRBJ1-1; TRBD1 is a possible D gene (5 bases). The sample was naive CD4+ T cells from PBMCs. Described subset: CD45RA+ positively selected. As DNA, the CDR3 is TGTGCCAGCAGTGCAATGGGACGGGGGAACACTGAAGCTTTCTTT. Its protein is CASSAMGRGNTEAFF.